A single T cell receptor (beta chain) is shown here with its context. The CDR3 contains 15 residues. V shed 10 bases and J shed 3 bases, with 19 bases lying between them. Germline loops: CDR1 SGHTS, CDR2 YDEGEE. How the authors handled the data: Reference gene primers were amplified, and this amplification served to estimate nucleated cell counts. Data came from immunoSEQ multiplex PCR; TCRdb stores just in-frame clones and leaves some out. The V and J calls and clone size are taken from that table; D and trimming were inferred from the DNA. In the table there are over 400,000 clones, around 90% of which are singletons. These data belong to a study of blood T cell repertoires in COVID-19. Study-level background: Acute and convalescent COVID-19 samples came from the United States, Italy and Spain. In each case, the material was cDNA or gDNA derived from T cells, B-cell-depleted T cells, or PBMCs.

This clonotype was obtained from a woman between 50 and 59 years old with COVID-19, enrolled during active disease. This chain uses TRBV5-8 with TRBJ1-4, with TRBD1 as a possible D gene (5 bases). Input material: peripheral blood. The CDR3 coding sequence is TGTGCCGCCGACCAGGGCTCCCACTCTAATGAAAAACTGTTTTTT. Its translation is CAADQGSHSNEKLFF.